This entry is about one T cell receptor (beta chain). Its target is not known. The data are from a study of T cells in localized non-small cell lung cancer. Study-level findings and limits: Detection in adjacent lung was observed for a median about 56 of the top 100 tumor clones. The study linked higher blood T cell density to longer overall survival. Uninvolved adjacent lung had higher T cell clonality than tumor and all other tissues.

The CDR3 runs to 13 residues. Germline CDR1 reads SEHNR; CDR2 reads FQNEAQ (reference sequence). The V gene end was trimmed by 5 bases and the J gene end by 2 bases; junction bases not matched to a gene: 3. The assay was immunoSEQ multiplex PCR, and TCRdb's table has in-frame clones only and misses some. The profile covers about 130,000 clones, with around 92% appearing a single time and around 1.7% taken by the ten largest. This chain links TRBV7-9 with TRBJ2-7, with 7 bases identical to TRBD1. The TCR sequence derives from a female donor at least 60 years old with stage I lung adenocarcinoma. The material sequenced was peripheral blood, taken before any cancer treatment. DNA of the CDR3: TGTGCCAGCAGCCCGGGACAGACCTACGAGCAGTACTTC. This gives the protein CASSPGQTYEQYF.